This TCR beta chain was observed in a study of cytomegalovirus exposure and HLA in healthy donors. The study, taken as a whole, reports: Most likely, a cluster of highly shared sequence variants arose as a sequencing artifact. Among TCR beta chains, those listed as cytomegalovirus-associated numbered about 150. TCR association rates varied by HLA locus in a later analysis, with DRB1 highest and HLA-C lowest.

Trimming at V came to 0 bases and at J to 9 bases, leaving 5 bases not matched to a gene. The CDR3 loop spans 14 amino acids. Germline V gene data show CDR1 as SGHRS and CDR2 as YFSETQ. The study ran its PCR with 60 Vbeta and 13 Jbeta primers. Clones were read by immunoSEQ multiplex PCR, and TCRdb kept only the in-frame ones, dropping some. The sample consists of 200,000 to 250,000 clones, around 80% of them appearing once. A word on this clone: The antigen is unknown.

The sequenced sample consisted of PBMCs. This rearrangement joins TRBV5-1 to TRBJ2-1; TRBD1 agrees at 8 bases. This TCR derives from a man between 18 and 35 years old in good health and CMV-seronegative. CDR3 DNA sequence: TGCGCCAGCAGCTTGGAGACAGGGGAGTTTGAGCAGTTCTTC. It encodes CASSLETGEFEQFF.